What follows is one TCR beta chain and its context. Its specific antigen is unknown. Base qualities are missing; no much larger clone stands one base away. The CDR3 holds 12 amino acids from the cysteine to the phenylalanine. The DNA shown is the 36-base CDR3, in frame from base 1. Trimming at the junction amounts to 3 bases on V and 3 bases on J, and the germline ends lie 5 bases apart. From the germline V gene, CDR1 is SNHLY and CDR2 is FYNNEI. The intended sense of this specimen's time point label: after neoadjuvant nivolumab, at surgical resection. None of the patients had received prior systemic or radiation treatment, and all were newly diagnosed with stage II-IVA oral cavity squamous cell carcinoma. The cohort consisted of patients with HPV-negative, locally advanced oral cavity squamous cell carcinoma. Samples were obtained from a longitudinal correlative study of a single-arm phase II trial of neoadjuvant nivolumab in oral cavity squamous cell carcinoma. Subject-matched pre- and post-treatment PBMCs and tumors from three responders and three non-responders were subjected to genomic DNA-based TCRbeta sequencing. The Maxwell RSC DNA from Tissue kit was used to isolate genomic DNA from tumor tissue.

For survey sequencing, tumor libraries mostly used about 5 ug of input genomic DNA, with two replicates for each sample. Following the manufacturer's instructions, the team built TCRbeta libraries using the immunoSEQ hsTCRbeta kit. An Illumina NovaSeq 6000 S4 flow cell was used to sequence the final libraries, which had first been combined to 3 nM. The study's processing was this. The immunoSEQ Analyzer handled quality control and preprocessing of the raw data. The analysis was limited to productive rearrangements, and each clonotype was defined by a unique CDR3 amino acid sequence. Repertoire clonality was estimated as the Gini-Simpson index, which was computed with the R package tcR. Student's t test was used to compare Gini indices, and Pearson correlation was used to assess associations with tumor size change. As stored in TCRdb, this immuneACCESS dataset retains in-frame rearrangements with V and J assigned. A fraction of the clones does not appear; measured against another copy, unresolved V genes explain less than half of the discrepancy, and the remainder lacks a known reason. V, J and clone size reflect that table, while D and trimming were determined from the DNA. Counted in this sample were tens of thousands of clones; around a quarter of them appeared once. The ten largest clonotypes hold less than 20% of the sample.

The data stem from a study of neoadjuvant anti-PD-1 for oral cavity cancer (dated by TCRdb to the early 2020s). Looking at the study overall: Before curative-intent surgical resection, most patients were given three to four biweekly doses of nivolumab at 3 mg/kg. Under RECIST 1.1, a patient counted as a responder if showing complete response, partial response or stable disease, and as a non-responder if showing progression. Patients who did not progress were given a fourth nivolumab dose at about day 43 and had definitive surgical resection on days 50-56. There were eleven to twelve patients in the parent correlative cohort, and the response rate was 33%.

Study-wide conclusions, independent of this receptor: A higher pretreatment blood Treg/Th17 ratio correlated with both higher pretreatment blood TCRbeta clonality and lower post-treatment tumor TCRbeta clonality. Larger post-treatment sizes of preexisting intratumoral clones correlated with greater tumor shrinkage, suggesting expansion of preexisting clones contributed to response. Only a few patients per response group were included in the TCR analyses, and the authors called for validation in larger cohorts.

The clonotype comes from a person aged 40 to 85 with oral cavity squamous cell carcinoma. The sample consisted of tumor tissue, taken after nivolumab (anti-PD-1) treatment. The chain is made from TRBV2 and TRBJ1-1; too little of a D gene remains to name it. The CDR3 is CASSEFYTEAFF. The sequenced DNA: TGTGCCAGCAGTGAGTTCTACACTGAAGCTTTCTTT.